Listed below are T cell receptor beta chains from one sample, sequenced in a study of technical replicates of blood from a handful of donors. Measured with immunoSEQ multiplex PCR; TCRdb has only the in-frame clones, and not every one. The repertoire holds around 100,000 clones, with 95% to 97% as singletons. Sequenced material: T cells isolated from PBMCs. The receptors were gathered from a human donor in good health. The CDR3 runs from the conserved cysteine through the conserved F or W. The order of the fields is D gene, V gene, J gene, clone size, CDR3 protein, CDR3 DNA. A D gene is named only where the DNA matches it firmly. Clone size is shown for a subset of rows, as once, few, many or a class of expanded clone.

-	TRBV10-3	TRBJ1-5	-	CAISESSLEGKDQPQHF	TGTGCCATCAGTGAGTCGAGTCTGGAGGGGAAGGATCAGCCCCAGCATTTT
TRBD2	TRBV5-4	TRBJ2-1	-	CASSRTSGSYNEQFF	TGTGCCAGCAGCAGGACTAGCGGAAGCTACAATGAGCAGTTCTTC
TRBD2	TRBV4-3	TRBJ2-1	-	CASSLFTSATEQFF	TGCGCCAGCAGCCTATTTACTAGCGCGACCGAGCAGTTCTTC
-	TRBV5-1	TRBJ1-1	-	CASSQGSAAAAFF	TGCGCCAGCAGCCAGGGGTCGGCGGCTGCCGCTTTCTTT
TRBD1	TRBV19	TRBJ1-1	-	CASRRVQGARTEAFF	TGTGCCAGTAGGAGGGTTCAGGGGGCTAGGACTGAAGCTTTCTTT
TRBD2	TRBV11-1	TRBJ2-3	once	CASSSLAGGYTDTQYF	TGTGCCAGCAGCTCCCTAGCGGGAGGCTACACAGATACGCAGTATTTT
TRBD2	TRBV19	TRBJ2-1	-	CASSILPGTSGRSYNEQFF	TGTGCCAGTAGTATTCTCCCCGGGACTAGCGGGAGGAGTTACAATGAGCAGTTCTTC
TRBD2	TRBV30	TRBJ2-7	-	CAWSGTNYEQYF	TGTGCCTGGAGCGGGACTAACTACGAGCAGTACTTC
TRBD1	TRBV7-6	TRBJ2-2	-	CASSLTGEINTGELFF	TGTGCCAGCAGTCTAACAGGGGAAATCAACACCGGGGAGCTGTTTTTT
TRBD1	TRBV25-1	TRBJ1-2	-	CATSTGGYGYTF	TGTGCCACCTCAACAGGGGGCTATGGCTACACCTTC
TRBD1	TRBV18	TRBJ1-4	-	CASSPGTEILF	TGTGCCAGCTCACCCGGGACAGAGATCCTTTTT
-	TRBV11-2	TRBJ2-5	-	CASSSDLRRKTQYF	TGTGCCAGCAGTTCCGATTTGAGGAGAAAGACCCAGTACTTC
TRBD2	TRBV19	TRBJ2-3	-	CASSEYGTSGSTDTQYF	TGTGCCAGTAGTGAGTACGGGACTAGCGGGAGTACAGATACGCAGTATTTT
-	TRBV21-1	TRBJ2-1	-	CASREGGPGRATSGPYNEQFF	TGTGCCAGCAGGGAAGGGGGGCCCGGGAGGGCCACGTCAGGCCCCTACAATGAGCAGTTCTTC
-	TRBV6-6	TRBJ2-1	-	CASSYLPAEQFF	TGTGCCAGCAGTTACCTACCCGCCGAGCAGTTCTTC
TRBD2	TRBV6-6	TRBJ2-7	-	CASRSEREGLYEQYF	TGTGCCAGCAGGTCCGAGCGGGAGGGCCTCTACGAGCAGTACTTC
-	TRBV7-9	TRBJ1-2	once	CASSLGGNYGYTF	TGTGCCAGCAGCTTGGGGGGAAACTATGGCTACACCTTC
TRBD1	TRBV28	TRBJ1-4	-	CASSLDRGGKLFF	TGTGCCAGCAGCCTGGACAGGGGGGGAAAACTGTTTTTT
-	TRBV6-5	TRBJ2-7	-	CASSYSEGSEQYF	TGTGCCAGCAGTTACTCGGAGGGTAGCGAGCAGTACTTC
TRBD1	TRBV29-1	TRBJ1-5	-	CSAQTGGDQPQHF	TGCAGCGCCCAAACAGGGGGCGATCAGCCCCAGCATTTT
-	TRBV14	TRBJ1-1	-	CASSLSRSEAFF	TGTGCCAGCAGCCTGTCCAGGTCTGAAGCTTTCTTT
-	TRBV9	TRBJ2-7	-	CASSPRVAVQGDYYEQYF	TGTGCCAGCAGCCCTAGGGTAGCGGTCCAAGGGGATTACTACGAGCAGTACTTC